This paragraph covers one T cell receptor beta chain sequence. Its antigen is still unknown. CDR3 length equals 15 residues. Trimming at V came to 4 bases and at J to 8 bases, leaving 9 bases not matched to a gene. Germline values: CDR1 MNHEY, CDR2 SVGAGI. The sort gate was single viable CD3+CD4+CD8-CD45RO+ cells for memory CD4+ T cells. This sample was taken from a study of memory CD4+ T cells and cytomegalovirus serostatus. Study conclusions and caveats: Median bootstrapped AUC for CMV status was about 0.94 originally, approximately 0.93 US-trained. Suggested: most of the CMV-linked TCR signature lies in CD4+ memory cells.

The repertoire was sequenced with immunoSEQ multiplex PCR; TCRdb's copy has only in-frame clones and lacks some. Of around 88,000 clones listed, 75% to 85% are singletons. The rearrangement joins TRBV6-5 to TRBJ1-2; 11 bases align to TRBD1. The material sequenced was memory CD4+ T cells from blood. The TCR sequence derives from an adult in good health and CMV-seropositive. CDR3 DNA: TGTGCCAGCAGTTTAACCGGGACAGGGGGACAGGGCTACACCTTC. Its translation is CASSLTGTGGQGYTF.